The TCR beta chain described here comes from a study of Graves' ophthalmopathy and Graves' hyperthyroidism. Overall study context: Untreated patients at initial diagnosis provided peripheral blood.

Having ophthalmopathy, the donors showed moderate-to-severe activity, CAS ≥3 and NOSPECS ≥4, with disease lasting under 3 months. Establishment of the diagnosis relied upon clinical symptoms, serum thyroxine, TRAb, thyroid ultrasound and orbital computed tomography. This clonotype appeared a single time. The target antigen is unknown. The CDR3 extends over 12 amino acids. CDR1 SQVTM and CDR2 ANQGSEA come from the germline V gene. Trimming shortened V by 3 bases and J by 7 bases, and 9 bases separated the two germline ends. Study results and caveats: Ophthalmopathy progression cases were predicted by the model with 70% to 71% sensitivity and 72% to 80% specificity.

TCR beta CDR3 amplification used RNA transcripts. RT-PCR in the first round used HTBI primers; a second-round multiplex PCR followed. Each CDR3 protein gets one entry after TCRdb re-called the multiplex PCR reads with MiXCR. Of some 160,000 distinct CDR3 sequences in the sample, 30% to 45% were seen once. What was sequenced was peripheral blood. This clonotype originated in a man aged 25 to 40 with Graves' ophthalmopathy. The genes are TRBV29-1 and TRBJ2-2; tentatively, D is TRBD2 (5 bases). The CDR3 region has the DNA TGCAGCGTTGACTCTGGGAGCGGGGAGCTGTTTTTT. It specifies CSVDSGSGELFF.